The 12 T cell receptor beta chains below come from one sample, sequenced in a study of blood T cell repertoires in COVID-19. Generated by immunoSEQ multiplex PCR, the TCRdb table keeps only in-frame clones and is missing some. The table includes more than 60,000 clones, 89% detected once. The source material was peripheral blood. The receptors were sampled from a woman aged 50 to 60 with active COVID-19.

The chain has TRBV5-3 and TRBJ2-7; 10 bases map to TRBD1. TRBV5-3 is assigned to the ORF class and has an uncertain function. The ends lost 2 bases at V and 7 bases at J; junction bases unmatched: 12. The CDR3 spans 16 residues. The CDR3, as DNA: TGTGCCAGAAGCTTCCGGAGGGGACAGGGGATAGGAGAGCAGTACTTC. It encodes CARSFRRGQGIGEQYF.

The chain joins TRBV24-1 to TRBJ2-5; D is ambiguous. Germline CDR1 reads KGHDR; CDR2 reads SFDVKD. The CDR3 is 12 amino acids. The V gene lost 6 bases and the J gene lost 7 bases, with 11 bases spanning the gap. The CDR3 DNA sequence: TGTGCCACCAGTATCATGACGGGGACCCAGTACTTC. As protein: CATSIMTGTQYF.

The gene calls are TRBV15 and TRBJ2-4; 7 nucleotides agree with TRBD1. CDR3 length equals 15 residues. The trim removed 5 bases at V and 5 bases at J, leaving 9 bases unmatched. Germline CDR1 reads LNHNV; CDR2 reads YYDKDF (reference sequence). The CDR3 here is CATSPRAGTENIQYF. DNA of the CDR3: TGTGCCACCAGCCCCCGGGCCGGGACAGAAAACATTCAGTACTTC.

This sequence joins TRBV27 and TRBJ2-7, with 9 bases that match TRBD1. The CDR3 contains 12 residues. The germline V gene encodes CDR1 MNHEY and CDR2 SMNVEV (reference sequence). After removal of 8 bases from V and 4 bases from J, the junction contained 3 bases not matched to a gene. This CDR3 reads CASGTGWYEQYF. CDR3 DNA: TGTGCCAGCGGGACAGGGTGGTACGAGCAGTACTTC.

The rearrangement links TRBV5-1 to TRBJ2-1; TRBD2 is a possible D gene (6 bases). Trimming left V 4 bases short and J 5 bases short, with 13 bases between. Germline V gene data show CDR1 as SGHRS and CDR2 as YFSETQ. The CDR3 totals 14 residues. In DNA, the CDR3 is TGCGCCAGCAGCGCCGGAGGGGCAGACAATGAGCAGTTCTTC. This sequence encodes CASSAGGADNEQFF.

The table lists this clone with a count of one. The V gene is TRBV3-1 (or the pseudogene TRBV3-2), the J gene TRBJ2-5, with 12 bases fitting TRBD2. Germline trimming cut 2 bases from V and 6 bases from J; bases unmatched to any gene: 1. The CDR3 contains 14 residues. Germline assignment: CDR1 LGHDT and CDR2 YNNKEL (reference sequence). The CDR3 coding sequence is TGTGCCAGCAGCCAAACTAGCGGGAGGCAGACCCAGTACTTC. Encoded protein: CASSQTSGRQTQYF.

This rearrangement joins TRBV18 to TRBJ2-3; 7 bases line up with TRBD1. CDR3 size: 16 residues. CDR1 is KGHSH and CDR2 is LQKENI in the germline V gene. V shed 4 bases, J shed 1 base, and the junction held 8 bases outside the gene matches. In DNA form, the CDR3 reads TGTGCCAGCTCACGAACGGGACAGCAAGGCACAGATACGCAGTATTTT. It codes for CASSRTGQQGTDTQYF.

The rearrangement joins TRBV6-5 to TRBJ2-1; 12 bases are shared with TRBD2. CDR1 MNHEY and CDR2 SVGAGI come from the germline V gene. V was clipped by 10 bases and J by 6 bases; unmatched bases: 4. The CDR3 totals 13 residues. Here the CDR3 reads CATTSGSRNEQFF. Here the CDR3 DNA reads TGTGCCACGACTAGCGGGAGCCGCAATGAGCAGTTCTTC.

This chain links TRBV4-1 with TRBJ2-3; D gene unclear. CDR3 length equals 17 residues. The germline gives CDR1 MGHRA, CDR2 YSYEKL. Trimming left V 1 base short and J 0 bases short, with 14 bases between. The CDR3 DNA is TGCGCCAGCAGCCAAGGGTACAGCTCTTCTAGCACAGATACGCAGTATTTT. Translating gives CASSQGYSSSSTDTQYF.

The rearrangement uses TRBV7-3 and TRBJ2-2; 8 nucleotides align to TRBD1. Germline CDR1 is SGHTA and CDR2 is FQGTGA. Trimming removed 1 base from V and 6 bases from J; junction bases left unmatched: 4. The CDR3 sequence is 15 residues long. CDR3 DNA sequence: TGTGCCAGCAGCTTAAGGCCAGGGGGCCCCGGGGAGCTGTTTTTT. Translated, it gives CASSLRPGGPGELFF.

V is TRBV24-1 and J is TRBJ1-3; D is undetermined. Germline V gene lookup returns CDR1 KGHDR and CDR2 SFDVKD. Trimming took 0 bases from V and 0 from J, leaving 23 bases between them. The CDR3 has 21 residues. As DNA, the CDR3 is TGTGCCACCAGTGATTTGCAACGCTGGTCAGTCCCTCCCGTCTCTGGAAACACCATATATTTT. It codes for CATSDLQRWSVPPVSGNTIYF.

The chain recombines TRBV24-1 with TRBJ2-1; 7 bases align to TRBD1. Germline CDR1 reads KGHDR; CDR2 reads SFDVKD. With 5 bases clipped from V and 8 bases from J, the junction kept 5 bases outside the gene matches. The CDR3 is 13 amino acids. The CDR3 bases are TGTGCCACCAGTGTAGGGGGCTTCGATGAGCAGTTCTTC. This codes for CATSVGGFDEQFF.